This T cell receptor beta chain was captured by sequencing in a study of identical twins. Study conclusions and caveats: Compared with unrelated sharing, twin-shared out-of-frame alpha sequences had more low-probability sequences.

The CDR3 is made up of 14 amino acids. The germline gives CDR1 SEHNR, CDR2 FQNEAQ (reference sequence). Between the trimmed V and J ends, which lost 6 bases and 6 bases, there was a span of 17 bases. A note on this clonotype: The antigen is not known.

MiXCR was run by TCRdb on the 5' RACE reads, yielding one entry per CDR3 protein. The sample carries roughly 770,000 distinct CDR3 sequences, roughly 18% recorded once. These records were also assigned to another study, of T cells expressing NK-cell markers. As that study records: Several experiments confined sorting to alpha-beta TCR T cells with an anti-gamma-delta TCR antibody. Clarity on HCMV specificity was lacking for the expanded NKG2C+ T cell clones.

The clonotype comes from a woman in her late teens or twenties in good health. This chain uses TRBV7-9 with TRBJ1-1, with D unclear. The sequenced material came from PBMCs. The CDR3: CASSQLGVVAEAFF. The CDR3 nucleotides are TGTGCCAGCAGTCAACTTGGAGTAGTGGCTGAAGCTTTCTTT.